This T cell receptor beta chain was identified during a study of blood T cell repertoires in COVID-19. TCRdb's copy holds only in-frame clones and misses some; the assay was immunoSEQ multiplex PCR. This sample has around 300,000 clones, with about 86% found just once. CDR3 length: 14 amino acids. The germline V and J ends were trimmed by 5 bases and 5 bases, with 13 bases remaining between them. CDR1 and CDR2 from the germline V gene are SGHTA and FQGNSA. The rearrangement links TRBV7-2 to TRBJ2-1, with D possibly being TRBD1 (7 bases). The TCR originated in a man aged 25 to 40 with active or convalescent COVID-19. The material sequenced was peripheral blood. In nucleotides, the CDR3 is TGTGCCAGCAGCCCCCAGGGGGGTAACAATGAGCAGTTCTTC. Translation: CASSPQGGNNEQFF.